These 7 T cell receptor beta chains came from one sample sequenced in a study of T cells after somatic rescue of genetic block. Data came from immunoSEQ multiplex PCR; TCRdb stores just in-frame clones and leaves some out. Of some 15,000 clones in the sample, around three quarters were seen once. Material: peripheral blood mononuclear cells (PBMCs). These receptors were collected from a boy aged 5-17 years.

V gene TRBV9 combines with J gene TRBJ2-3; 9 bases match TRBD2. The ends lost 5 bases at V and 1 base at J; junction bases unmatched: 14. CDR1 is SGDLS, CDR2 YYNGEE, per germline. CDR3 length equals 18 residues. The CDR3 here is CASSAGLAGVLGTDTQYF. DNA of the CDR3: TGTGCCAGCAGTGCTGGGTTAGCGGGAGTATTAGGCACAGATACGCAGTATTTT.

The chain is built from TRBV7-6 and TRBJ2-5; D may be TRBD2 (5 bases). The tail of the sequence fits TRBJ2-7 better, so the J call may be wrong. The CDR3 is 15 residues long. Germline assignment: CDR1 SGHVS and CDR2 FNYEAQ. The CDR3 region is CASSLPTGGYYEQYF. The DNA of the CDR3 is TGTGCCAGCAGCCTACCCACGGGCGGGTACTACGAGCAGTACTTC.

This chain uses TRBV12-5 with TRBJ2-2, with D maybe TRBD1 (5 bases). Trimming pared 5 bases from V and 2 bases from J, leaving 12 bases between. Germline CDR1 LGHNT, CDR2 FRNRAP. The CDR3 totals 15 residues. The CDR3 DNA is TGTGCTAGTGGTACAGGAAACTTAAACACCGGGGAGCTGTTTTTT. Amino acids: CASGTGNLNTGELFF. Variable domain in full (rest from reference TRBV12-5 and TRBJ2-2): DARVTQTPRHKVTEMGQEVTMRCQPILGHNTVFWYRQTMMQGLELLAYFRNRAPLDDSGMPKDRFSAEMPDATLATLKIQPSEPRDSAVYFCASGTGNLNTGELFFGEGSRLTVL.

The chain employs TRBV19 and TRBJ1-4, with no clear D. This CDR3 spans 15 amino acids. Per germline, CDR1 LNHDA and CDR2 SQIVND (reference sequence). The V end was cut by 1 base, the J end by 9 bases, with 15 bases between. This CDR3 is CASSIGHGLLKKLFF. CDR3 bases: TGTGCCAGTAGTATAGGTCACGGACTTTTGAAAAAACTGTTTTTT.

This clone was seen only once. For the CDR3, the DNA is TGTGCCAGCAGTGAACTCGAGACAGATACGCAGTATTTT. This sequence encodes CASSELETDTQYF. V gene TRBV2 combines with J gene TRBJ2-3; D gene uncertain. Germline loops: CDR1 SNHLY, CDR2 FYNNEI. The CDR3 totals 13 residues. Trimming removed 2 bases at V and 3 bases at J, with 6 bases between. Together with reference TRBV2 and TRBJ2-3, the CDR3 gives the full variable domain: EPEVTQTPSHQVTQMGQEVILRCVPISNHLYFYWYRQILGQKVEFLVSFYNNEISEKSEIFDDQFSVERPDGSNFTLKIRSTKLEDSAMYFCASSELETDTQYFGPGTRLTVL.

CDR3 amino acids: CAWSEGRTNEKLFF. CDR3 DNA: TGTGCCTGGTCTGAGGGGAGAACTAATGAAAAACTGTTTTTT. This chain uses TRBV30 with TRBJ1-4, with D possibly being TRBD1 (5 bases). CDR3 length: 14 amino acids. The germline CDR1 and CDR2 sequences are GTSNPN and SVGIG (reference sequence). Between the trimmed V and J ends, which lost 5 bases and 1 base, there was a span of 11 bases.

This clone was recorded only once. This chain joins TRBV18 and TRBJ2-2; D might be TRBD2 (6 bases). Trimming stripped 1 base from V and 2 bases from J, with 8 bases between. CDR1 KGHSH and CDR2 LQKENI come from the germline V gene. The CDR3 contains 15 residues. The CDR3 DNA reads TGTGCCAGCTCACCACGCGGGGTCAACACCGGGGAGCTGTTTTTT. The encoded protein is CASSPRGVNTGELFF.